Listed here is a single T cell receptor beta chain. This sample was taken from a study of control samples from healthy donors and cancer patients. Produced via immunoSEQ multiplex PCR; TCRdb's table is partial and in-frame only. The top ten clones hold around 1% of a sample with 60,000 or so clones, roughly 95% of them seen once. The clonotype comes from a young woman in good health. Input material: blood.

The CDR3, as DNA: TGTGCCAGCAGCTTAGACGGACCTTTGTCCGGGGAGCTGTTTTTT. This encodes CASSLDGPLSGELFF. This rearrangement joins TRBV11-3 to TRBJ2-2; the D is unclear. V was clipped by 0 bases and J by 6 bases, with 11 bases between them. Germline-derived CDR1 and CDR2 are SGHNT and YENEEA. The CDR3 has 15 residues.